This T cell receptor (beta chain) was retrieved from a study of T cell responses to AZD1222 COVID-19 vaccine (dated by TCRdb to the early 2020s). Describing the broader study: AZD1222 recipients given second doses at about 4 weeks or at about 12 weeks were pooled, since spike-specific TCR depth and breadth were not found to differ between the two schedules. TCR sequencing covered fewer than 250 trial participants: nearly 210 given two doses of AZD1222 and about 26 given two doses of MenACWY control vaccine. Enrollment into the trials was organized by age into subgroups of 18-55, 56-69 and 70-plus years, and those subgroups contained roughly 140, 27 and 60 TCR-sequenced participants, respectively. General study outcomes and caveats: The 56-69-year group was small, and its depth increase did not reach significance, likely because of low power. Only a handful of AZD1222 recipients were SARS-CoV-2 seropositive at baseline, limiting conclusions about previously exposed vaccinees. Because no day 14 peak-response samples were available, the repertoires could be characterized only after the peak T cell response. Most participants were white British and females outnumbered males, and the authors suggested that clonal diversity may have been underestimated. The whole spike protein was spanned by vaccine-associated CD4 TCRs, and dominant responses were seen in regions 160-218 and 743-854. Epitopes outside the regions mutated in the B.1.351 and B.1.1.7 variants were reportedly recognized by nearly half of the unique spike-specific TCRs. A significant rise in spike-specific TCR breadth and depth was observed after two AZD1222 doses relative to day 0 and relative to MenACWY recipients.

V is reduced by 11 bases and J by 0 bases, leaving a spacing of 8 bases between them. The germline V gene yields MNHEY for CDR1 and SVGAGI for CDR2. From the cysteine through the phenylalanine, the CDR3 covers 13 amino acids. Only CDR3 DNA remains: 39 bases, in frame from the first base. This clone has only a few counts. What antigen it recognizes has not been identified. Per-base quality was not reported, and no clone a single base away is much larger than it. The CDR3 regions of human TCRbeta chains were analyzed by immunosequencing. As for how the authors treated the data: TCRs in the repertoires were compared against a reference library of SARS-CoV-2-specific TCRs that had been generated with the MIRA antigen-specificity platform. Breadth was defined as the fraction of unique TCRs that were SARS-CoV-2-associated. Depth was defined as the fraction of total T cells that were SARS-CoV-2-associated. Each spike-specific TCR was assigned to its reactive spike region and to a CD4 or CD8 class using the MIRA data. Log10-transformed breadth and depth values were compared by one-way ANOVA with Sidak's multiple comparisons tests. Sourced from immuneACCESS, this table was stored by TCRdb with only in-frame sequences that have V and J called. A share of the clones is absent; for the studies checked, an unresolved V gene accounts for under half, and the remainder has no known explanation. That table supplies the V and J calls and clone size; D and trimming were determined from the DNA. This sample gives roughly 100,000 clones in total; about nine tenths of them show up just once. The ten largest clones take up 4% to 5.5% of the sample.

The time point label corresponds to: baseline before first vaccination. Samples from vaccinated people were obtained from the UK trials COV001 and COV002, which included a single-blind randomized controlled phase 2/3 trial of AZD1222 (ChAdOx1 nCoV-19) in healthy adults. For TCRbeta chain sequencing, PBMC samples from trial participants were taken at day 0 and at day 28 after the second dose. The material was peripheral blood, obtained on day 0 of AZD1222 vaccination. The sequence links TRBV6-5 to TRBJ2-6; TRBD2 could be the D gene, as 6 bases match. The source is an adult in good health. This receptor has the CDR3 CAGRRSGANVLTF. The DNA sequence is given as TGTGCCGGGAGGCGCTCTGGGGCCAACGTCCTGACTTTC.